The 20 T cell receptor beta chains listed next were all sequenced from one sample in a study of T cell responses to AZD1222 COVID-19 vaccine. Method: immunoSEQ multiplex PCR; TCRdb's copy keeps in-frame clones and lacks some. Of 150,000 to 190,000 clones in the sample, around 85% were seen once. The sample here was peripheral blood, taken after recovery from COVID-19. The source is an adult who had recovered from COVID-19.

This chain links TRBV3-1 (or the pseudogene TRBV3-2) with TRBJ1-1; D is possibly TRBD1 (6 bases). This CDR3 region has 15 residues. From germline, CDR1 is LGHDT and CDR2 YNNKEL (reference sequence). The ends were cut back, 4 bases at V and 6 bases at J, with 18 bases in the middle. In nucleotides, the CDR3 is TGTGCCAGCAGCCTTATGGGACGGAGGGGGGCTGAAGCTTTCTTT. Residues: CASSLMGRRGAEAFF.

The chain is built from TRBV6-2 or TRBV6-3 and TRBJ2-6, with 7 nucleotides matching TRBD1. In germline, CDR1 is MNHEY, CDR2 SVGEGT. Unmatched junction bases numbered 2, after V lost 4 bases and J lost 2 bases. The CDR3 extends over 15 amino acids. CDR3: CASSSQGAGANVLTF. The DNA for the CDR3 is TGTGCCAGCAGTTCTCAGGGGGCTGGGGCCAACGTCCTGACTTTC.

The chain is built from TRBV29-1 and TRBJ2-3; 10 positions agree with TRBD1. In germline, CDR1 is SQVTM, CDR2 ANQGSEA. J lost 2 bases, V lost 7 bases, and 3 bases had no gene match. This CDR3 spans 13 amino acids. The CDR3 nucleotides are TGCAGCGCGGACAGGGGGAACACAGATACGCAGTATTTT. Protein: CSADRGNTDTQYF.

The chain is built from TRBV7-2 and TRBJ2-7; D gene uncertain. In germline, CDR1 is SGHTA, CDR2 FQGNSA. This CDR3 is 14 amino acids long. V was cut by 1 base and J by 0 bases, with 7 bases left in between. CDR3 region: CASSLEQSSYEQYF. CDR3 bases: TGTGCCAGCAGCTTAGAACAGAGCTCCTACGAGCAGTACTTC.

This chain connects TRBV11-3 to TRBJ2-2, with 8 bases identical to TRBD1. This CDR3 has 15 amino acids. The J segment lost 7 bases and the V segment lost 1 base, leaving 5 bases of the junction unmatched. The V gene's germline CDR1 is SGHNT and CDR2 YENEEA. Here the CDR3 DNA reads TGTGCCAGCAGCTTAGTCACAGGGGGAATCGGGGAGCTGTTTTTT. Translating it yields CASSLVTGGIGELFF.

This rearrangement joins TRBV7-2 to TRBJ2-1; the match to TRBD2 covers 11 bases. The CDR3 runs 15 residues. CDR1 and CDR2 (germline): SGHTA, FQGNSA. Losses at the gene ends were 5 bases for V and 4 bases for J; bases not matched to a gene: 4. The CDR3 DNA is TGTGCCAGCAGCGTGACTAGCGGGATATACAATGAGCAGTTCTTC. Its protein is CASSVTSGIYNEQFF.

The gene calls are TRBV24-1 and TRBJ1-5; no definite D call. V gave up 4 bases and J gave up 0 bases, with 6 bases separating them. The length of the CDR3 is 14 residues. Germline loops: CDR1 KGHDR, CDR2 SFDVKD. The CDR3 DNA is TGTGCCACCAGTGAATCTTATAGCAATCAGCCCCAGCATTTT. Amino acid sequence: CATSESYSNQPQHF.

This chain connects TRBV5-1 to TRBJ2-3; TRBD1 is a possible D gene (5 bases). V was pared by 2 bases and J by 2 bases, with 18 bases between. The germline gives CDR1 SGHRS, CDR2 YFSETQ. This CDR3 comprises 17 residues. DNA of the CDR3: TGCGCCAGCAGCTTCTCTCCGGGCGCAGGGTCCACAGATACGCAGTATTTT. Protein sequence: CASSFSPGAGSTDTQYF.

This clone has a handful of counts. V gene TRBV4-3 combines with J gene TRBJ2-1; maybe TRBD2 (7 bases). Trimming took off 0 bases at V and 4 bases at J, with 13 bases between the two ends. The germline V gene encodes CDR1 LGHNA and CDR2 YSLEER. The CDR3 is made up of 16 amino acids. CDR3 residues: CASSQDPAGTYNEQFF. The CDR3 coding sequence is TGCGCCAGCAGCCAAGATCCAGCGGGGACATACAATGAGCAGTTCTTC.

This chain links TRBV29-1 with TRBJ1-5; D is unresolved. V lost 6 bases and J 6 bases, leaving 15 bases between the germline ends. The CDR3 totals 13 residues. The germline V gene encodes CDR1 SQVTM and CDR2 ANQGSEA. CDR3 in DNA: TGCAGCGTGGTCGGAGAGGGCACTCAGCCCCAGCATTTT. Protein sequence: CSVVGEGTQPQHF. The full variable domain, rest sourced from reference TRBV29-1 and TRBJ1-5, is SAVISQKPSRDICQRGTSLTIQCQVDSQVTMMFWYRQQPGQSLTLIATANQGSEATYESGFVIDKFPISRPNLTFSTLTVSNMSPEDSSIYLCSVVGEGTQPQHFGDGTRLSIL.

The chain joins TRBV18 to TRBJ1-4; D is ambiguous. V lost 2 bases and J 8 bases, leaving 15 bases between the germline ends. This CDR3 has 15 amino acids. CDR1 and CDR2 (germline): KGHSH, LQKENI. CDR3 coding DNA: TGTGCCAGCTCACCAAGGGAAGCCTCGGGAGAAAAACTGTTTTTT. Protein: CASSPREASGEKLFF. The variable domain in full, with the rest retrieved from reference TRBV18 and TRBJ1-4, is NAGVMQNPRHLVRRRGQEARLRCSPMKGHSHVYWYRQLPEEGLKFMVYLQKENIIDESGMPKERFSAEFPKEGPSILRIQQVVRGDSAAYFCASSPREASGEKLFFGSGTQLSVL.

V usage is TRBV29-1 and J usage is TRBJ2-7, with a possible D match to TRBD1 (6 bases). From germline, CDR1 is SQVTM and CDR2 ANQGSEA. This CDR3 is built from 12 residues. Between the trimmed V and J ends, which lost 7 bases and 3 bases, there was a span of 13 bases. CDR3 loop: CSARDNVYEQYF. In DNA form, the CDR3 reads TGCAGCGCCCGGGACAACGTCTACGAGCAGTACTTC.

This CDR3 is CASTVTGANVLTF. CDR3 nucleotide sequence: TGTGCCAGCACAGTGACCGGGGCCAACGTCCTGACTTTC. The genes are TRBV28 and TRBJ2-6; D is unresolved. The CDR3 length is 13 residues. Germline V gives CDR1 MDHEN, CDR2 SYDVKM. V was trimmed by 7 bases and J by 4 bases, leaving 8 bases between them.

CDR3 sequence: CASSLQRVYNEQFF. CDR3 in DNA: TGTGCCAGCAGCCTACAGCGGGTCTACAATGAGCAGTTCTTC. The chain joins TRBV11-2 to TRBJ2-1, with a tentative D call TRBD2 (6 bases). The CDR3 sequence is 14 residues long. Trimming stripped 5 bases from V and 3 bases from J, with 11 bases between. Germline-derived CDR1 and CDR2 are SGHAT and FQNNGV.

V gene TRBV15 combines with J gene TRBJ1-6; 7 bases are a match to TRBD1. CDR3 length: 16 residues. CDR1 is LNHNV, CDR2 YYDKDF, per germline (reference sequence). V gave up 6 bases and J gave up 4 bases; unmatched junction bases: 9. CDR3 in amino acids: CATRTTGSRYNSPLHF. CDR3 nucleotides: TGTGCCACCAGGACGACAGGGAGTCGTTATAATTCACCCCTCCACTTT.

The rearrangement uses TRBV9 and TRBJ2-7; 8 positions match TRBD2. CDR1 and CDR2 (germline): SGDLS, YYNGEE. Trimming at V came to 0 bases and at J to 3 bases, leaving 11 bases not matched to a gene. CDR3 length: 17 amino acids. The CDR3 DNA follows: TGTGCCAGCAGCGTAGGAGCGGGGGACATTAGAATCTACGAGCAGTACTTC. Its translation: CASSVGAGDIRIYEQYF.

This clone has a single count. The chain is built from TRBV5-1 and TRBJ1-1; TRBD1 matches at 8 bases. Germline V gene sequence: CDR1 SGHRS, CDR2 YFSETQ. After removal of 3 bases from V and 1 base from J, the junction contained 2 bases not matched to a gene. The CDR3 sequence is 14 residues long. This chain's CDR3 is CASSWDRPNTEAFF. CDR3 sequence (DNA): TGCGCCAGCAGCTGGGACAGGCCGAACACTGAAGCTTTCTTT.

The chain carries TRBV28 and TRBJ1-2; D is uncertain. V dropped 2 bases and J dropped 3 bases, with 7 bases sitting between them. Looked up from germline, CDR1 is MDHEN and CDR2 is SYDVKM. The CDR3 contains 13 residues. The CDR3: CASSLAAYYGYTF. The CDR3 DNA reads TGTGCCAGCAGTTTAGCAGCCTACTATGGCTACACCTTC.

This chain connects TRBV6-5 to TRBJ1-2; maybe TRBD1 (5 bases). The CDR3 length is 13 residues. The germline V gene encodes CDR1 MNHEY and CDR2 SVGAGI. The germline V and J ends were trimmed by 0 bases and 8 bases, with 10 bases remaining between them. The CDR3 DNA reads as TGTGCCAGCAGTTACTCGGTGGGGGAGGGCTACACCTTC. Its protein product is CASSYSVGEGYTF.

This chain uses TRBV11-2 with TRBJ1-3; 9 bases line up with TRBD1. V lost 1 base to trimming and J lost 3 bases; unmatched junction nucleotides: 1. The CDR3 loop spans 15 amino acids. Germline V CDR1 and CDR2: SGHAT, FQNNGV. The CDR3 loop reads CASSLGQGVGNTIYF. DNA of the CDR3: TGTGCCAGCAGCTTAGGACAGGGGGTTGGAAACACCATATATTTT.